This T cell receptor beta chain was recovered during a study of T-cell memory formation after mild COVID-19. Study as a whole: The two donors had largely donor-specific TCR clusters.

Study-wide points: There was a balanced CD4/CD8 profile in clones contracting day 15 to 85, and later expanders leaned CD4+. The pre-infection memory compartment contained some responding clones, suggesting cross-reactive memory joined.

This clonotype was counted between two and nine times. The antigen remains undetermined. 5'RACE with constant-segment primers built TCRalpha and TCRbeta cDNA libraries with UMIs. TCRdb reprocessed the 5' RACE reads via MiXCR and lists one record per CDR3 protein. The sample records roughly 100,000 distinct CDR3 sequences, roughly 12% being singletons. V dropped 8 bases and J dropped 6 bases, with 20 bases sitting between them. CDR1 is MNHEY, CDR2 SVGAGI, per germline. The CDR3 has 16 amino acids. The sequenced material came from PBMCs or a T cell subset sorted from them (not recorded which). The receptor was isolated from an adult woman who had mild COVID-19 (a few samples of this study predate the infection). Cell type and time point are not known. The J gene is TRBJ1-6, the V gene TRBV6-5, with D unclear. The CDR3 sequence: CASQLWSQSLNSPLHF. In DNA, the CDR3 is TGTGCCAGCCAGTTATGGTCCCAGAGTCTTAATTCACCCCTCCACTTT.